This T cell receptor (beta chain) was sequenced for a study of Graves' ophthalmopathy and Graves' hyperthyroidism. Amplified TCR beta CDR3 regions were obtained using RNA transcripts as template. Following a first-round RT-PCR that used HTBI primers, a second-round multiplex PCR was carried out. TCRdb used MiXCR to reprocess the multiplex PCR reads, holding one entry per CDR3 protein. The profile covers some 410,000 distinct CDR3 sequences, with around 21% appearing a single time and under 3.5% taken by the ten largest. This clonotype was seen repeatedly, ten times or more. J lost 4 bases, V lost 0 bases, and 3 bases had no gene match. Germline V lookup: CDR1 MRHNA, CDR2 SNTAGT. This CDR3 is 16 amino acids long.

The source of this sequence is a woman aged 18-29 years with stable Graves' hyperthyroidism. The rearrangement joins TRBV6-4 to TRBJ2-2, with TRBD2 matching 9 bases. Sequencing input: peripheral blood. CDR3 in amino acids: CASSDSSREGTGELFF. DNA for the CDR3: TGTGCCAGCAGTGACTCGTCGCGGGAGGGCACCGGGGAGCTGTTTTTT.